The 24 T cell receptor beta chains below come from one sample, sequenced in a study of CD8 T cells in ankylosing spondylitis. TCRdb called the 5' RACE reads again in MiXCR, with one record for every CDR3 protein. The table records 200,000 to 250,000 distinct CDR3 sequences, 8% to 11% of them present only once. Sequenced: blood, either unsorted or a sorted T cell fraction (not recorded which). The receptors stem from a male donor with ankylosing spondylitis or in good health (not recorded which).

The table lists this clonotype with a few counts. CDR3 DNA sequence: TGTGCCAGCAGCGGAACGGTGGACGGGGGTGAAGCTTTCTTT. This translates into CASSGTVDGGEAFF. The V gene is TRBV9, the J gene TRBJ1-1; the D gene is possibly TRBD1 (5 bases). Germline CDR1 SGDLS, CDR2 YYNGEE. The CDR3 contains 14 residues. V lost 3 bases and J 7 bases, leaving 16 bases between the germline ends.

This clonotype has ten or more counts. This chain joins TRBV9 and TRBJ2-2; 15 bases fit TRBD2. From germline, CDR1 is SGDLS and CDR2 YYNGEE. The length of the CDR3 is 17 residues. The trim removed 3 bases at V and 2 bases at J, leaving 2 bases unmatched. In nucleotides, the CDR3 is TGTGCCAGCAGCGAGGGACTAGCGGGGGGAAACACCGGGGAGCTGTTTTTT. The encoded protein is CASSEGLAGGNTGELFF.

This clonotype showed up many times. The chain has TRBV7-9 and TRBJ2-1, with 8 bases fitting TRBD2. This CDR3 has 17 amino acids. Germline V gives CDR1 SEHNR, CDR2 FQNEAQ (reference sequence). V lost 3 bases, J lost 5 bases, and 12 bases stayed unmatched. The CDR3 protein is CASSFLREAGEDNEQFF. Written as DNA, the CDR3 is TGTGCCAGCAGCTTCCTCCGGGAAGCGGGGGAGGACAATGAGCAGTTCTTC. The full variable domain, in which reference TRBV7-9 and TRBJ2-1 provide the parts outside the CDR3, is DTGVSQNPRHKITKRGQNVTFRCDPISEHNRLYWYRQTLGQGPEFLTYFQNEAQLEKSRLLSDRFSAERPKGSFSTLEIQRTEQGDSAMYLCASSFLREAGEDNEQFFGPGTRLTVL.

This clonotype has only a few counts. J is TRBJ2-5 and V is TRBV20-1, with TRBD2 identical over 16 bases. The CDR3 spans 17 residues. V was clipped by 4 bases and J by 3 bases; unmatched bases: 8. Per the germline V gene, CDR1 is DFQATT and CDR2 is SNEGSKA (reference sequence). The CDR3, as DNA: TGCAGTGCTAACAGGGGACTAGCGGGGGGGCGTAAAGAGACCCAGTACTTC. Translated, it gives CSANRGLAGGRKETQYF.

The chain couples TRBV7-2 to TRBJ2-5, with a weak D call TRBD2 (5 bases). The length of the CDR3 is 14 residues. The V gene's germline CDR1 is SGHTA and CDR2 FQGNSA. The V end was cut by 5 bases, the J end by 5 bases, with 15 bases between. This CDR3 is CASSPRRSGETQYF. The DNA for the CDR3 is TGTGCCAGCAGCCCCCGGAGGTCCGGGGAGACCCAGTACTTC.

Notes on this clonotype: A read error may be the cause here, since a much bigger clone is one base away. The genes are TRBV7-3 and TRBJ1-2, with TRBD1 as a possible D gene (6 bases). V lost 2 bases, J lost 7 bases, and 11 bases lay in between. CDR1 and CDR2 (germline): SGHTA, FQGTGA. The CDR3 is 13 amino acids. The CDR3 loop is CASSLDTGCGYTF. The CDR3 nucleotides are TGTGCCAGCAGCTTAGATACAGGGTGTGGCTACACCTTC.

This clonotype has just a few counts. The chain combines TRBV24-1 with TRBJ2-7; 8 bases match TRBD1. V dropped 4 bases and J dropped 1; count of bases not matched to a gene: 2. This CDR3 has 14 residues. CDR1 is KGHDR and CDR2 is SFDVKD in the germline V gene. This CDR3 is CATSDRQGSYEQYF. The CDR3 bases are TGTGCCACCAGTGACCGACAGGGGTCCTACGAGCAGTACTTC.

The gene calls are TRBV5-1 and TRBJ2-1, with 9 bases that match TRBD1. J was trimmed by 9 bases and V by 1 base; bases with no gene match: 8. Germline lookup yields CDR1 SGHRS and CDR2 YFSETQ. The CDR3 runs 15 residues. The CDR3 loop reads CASSLTDRGHGEQFF. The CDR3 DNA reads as TGCGCCAGCAGCTTGACGGACAGGGGCCACGGTGAGCAGTTCTTC.

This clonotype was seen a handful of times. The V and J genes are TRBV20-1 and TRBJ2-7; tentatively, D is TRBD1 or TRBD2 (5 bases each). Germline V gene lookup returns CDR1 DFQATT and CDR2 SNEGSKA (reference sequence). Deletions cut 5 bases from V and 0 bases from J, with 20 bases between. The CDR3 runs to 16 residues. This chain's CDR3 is CSAPRFGDPSSYEQYF. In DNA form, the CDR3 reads TGCAGTGCTCCACGGTTCGGGGACCCTAGCTCCTACGAGCAGTACTTC.

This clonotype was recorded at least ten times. The CDR3 is CASGNPLIDRDRGYTF. CDR3 DNA sequence: TGTGCCAGCGGAAACCCTTTGATCGACAGGGATCGTGGCTACACCTTC. The V and J genes are TRBV28 and TRBJ1-2; 7 bases agree with TRBD1. The trim removed 8 bases at V and 7 bases at J, leaving 19 bases unmatched. Germline V gene sequence: CDR1 MDHEN, CDR2 SYDVKM. There are 16 residues in the CDR3.

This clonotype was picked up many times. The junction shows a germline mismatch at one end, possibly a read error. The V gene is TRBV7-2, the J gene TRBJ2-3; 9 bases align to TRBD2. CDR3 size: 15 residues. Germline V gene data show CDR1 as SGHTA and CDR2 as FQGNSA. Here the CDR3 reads CASSSTGTSRDTQYF. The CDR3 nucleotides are TGTGCCAGCAGCTCTACCGGGACTAGCAGAGATACGCAGTATTTT.

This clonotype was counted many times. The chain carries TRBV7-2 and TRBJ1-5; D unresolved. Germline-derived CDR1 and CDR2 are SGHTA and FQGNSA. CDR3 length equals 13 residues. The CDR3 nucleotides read TGTCTGTGGCCGTCGTACCCCGAGGGACCCCAGCATTTT. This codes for CLWPSYPEGPQHF.

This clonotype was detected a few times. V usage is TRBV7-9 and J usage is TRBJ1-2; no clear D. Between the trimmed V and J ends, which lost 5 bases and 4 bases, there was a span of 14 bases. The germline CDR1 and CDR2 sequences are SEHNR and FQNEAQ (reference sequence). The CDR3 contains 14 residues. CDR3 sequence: CASSSGREAYGYTF. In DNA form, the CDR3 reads TGTGCCAGCAGCAGCGGACGGGAAGCCTATGGCTACACCTTC.

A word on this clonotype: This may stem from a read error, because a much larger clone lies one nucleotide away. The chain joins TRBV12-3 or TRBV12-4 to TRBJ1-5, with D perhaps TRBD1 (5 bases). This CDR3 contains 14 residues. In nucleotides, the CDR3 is TGTGCCAGCAGTTTTGGGGGAAGCAATCAGCCCCCGCATTTT. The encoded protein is CASSFGGSNQPPHF.

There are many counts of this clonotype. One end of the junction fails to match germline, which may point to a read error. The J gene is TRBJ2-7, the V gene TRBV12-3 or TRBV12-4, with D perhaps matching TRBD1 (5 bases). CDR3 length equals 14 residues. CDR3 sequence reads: CASSLGQGTYEQYF. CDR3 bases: TGTGCCAGCAGCTTAGGTCAGGGTACCTACGAGCAGTACTTC.

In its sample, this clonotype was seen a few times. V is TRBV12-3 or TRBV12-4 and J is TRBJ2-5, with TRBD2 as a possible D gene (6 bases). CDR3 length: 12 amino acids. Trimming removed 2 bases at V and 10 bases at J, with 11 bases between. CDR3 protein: CASSLRDGGQYF. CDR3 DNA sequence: TGTGCCAGCAGTTTACGGGACGGGGGCCAGTACTTC.

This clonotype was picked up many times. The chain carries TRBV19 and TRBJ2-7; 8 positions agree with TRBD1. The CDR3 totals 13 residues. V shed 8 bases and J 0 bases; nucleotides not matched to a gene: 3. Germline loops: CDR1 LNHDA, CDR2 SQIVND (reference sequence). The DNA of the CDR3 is TGTGCCAGTGGACAGGGAAGCTCCTACGAGCAGTACTTC. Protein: CASGQGSSYEQYF.

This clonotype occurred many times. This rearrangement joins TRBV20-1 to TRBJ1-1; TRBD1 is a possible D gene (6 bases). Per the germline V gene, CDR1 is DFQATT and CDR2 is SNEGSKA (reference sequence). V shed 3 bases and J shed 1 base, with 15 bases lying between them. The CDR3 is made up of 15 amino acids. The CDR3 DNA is TGCAGTGCTAGGGGCCTCAGGGGCCGGAACACTGAAGCTTTCTTT. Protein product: CSARGLRGRNTEAFF.

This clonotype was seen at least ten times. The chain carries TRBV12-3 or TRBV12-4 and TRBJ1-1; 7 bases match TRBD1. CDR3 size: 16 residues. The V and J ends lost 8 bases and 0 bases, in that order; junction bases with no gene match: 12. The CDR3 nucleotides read TGTGCCAGCTGCCCTCTGACAGGGACTGTGAACACTGAAGCTTTCTTT. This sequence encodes CASCPLTGTVNTEAFF.

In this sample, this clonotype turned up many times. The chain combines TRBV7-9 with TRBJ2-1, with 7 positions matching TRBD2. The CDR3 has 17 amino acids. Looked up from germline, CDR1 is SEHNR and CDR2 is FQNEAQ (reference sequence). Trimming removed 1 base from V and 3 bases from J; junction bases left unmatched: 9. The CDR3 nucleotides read TGTGCCAGCAGCTTAGTCTATGGCGGGGGAGACTACAATGAGCAGTTCTTC. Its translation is CASSLVYGGGDYNEQFF.

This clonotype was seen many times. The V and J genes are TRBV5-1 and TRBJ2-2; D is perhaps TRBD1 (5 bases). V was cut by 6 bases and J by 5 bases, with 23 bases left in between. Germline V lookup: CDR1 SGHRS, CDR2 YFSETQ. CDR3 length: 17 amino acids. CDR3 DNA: TGCGCCAGCACAAGACAGAGCATGGATGGGAAAACCGGGGAGCTGTTTTTT. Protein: CASTRQSMDGKTGELFF.

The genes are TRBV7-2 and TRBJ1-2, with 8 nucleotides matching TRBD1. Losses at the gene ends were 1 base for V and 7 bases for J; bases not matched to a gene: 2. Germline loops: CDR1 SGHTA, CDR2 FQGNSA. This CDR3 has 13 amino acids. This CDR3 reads CASSLEQGVGYTF. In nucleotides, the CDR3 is TGTGCCAGCAGCTTAGAACAGGGGGTTGGCTACACCTTC.

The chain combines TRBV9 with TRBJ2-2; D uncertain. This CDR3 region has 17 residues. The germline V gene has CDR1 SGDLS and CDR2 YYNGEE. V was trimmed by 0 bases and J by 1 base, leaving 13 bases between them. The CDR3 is CASSVVAQTENTGELFF. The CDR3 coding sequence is TGTGCCAGCAGCGTAGTAGCCCAGACGGAGAACACCGGGGAGCTGTTTTTT.

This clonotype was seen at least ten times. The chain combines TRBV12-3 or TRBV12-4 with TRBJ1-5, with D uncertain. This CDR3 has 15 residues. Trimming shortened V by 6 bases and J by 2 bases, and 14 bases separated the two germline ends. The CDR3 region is CASRLTDLGNQPQHF. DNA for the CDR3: TGTGCCAGCAGGCTGACGGATTTAGGCAATCAGCCCCAGCATTTT.